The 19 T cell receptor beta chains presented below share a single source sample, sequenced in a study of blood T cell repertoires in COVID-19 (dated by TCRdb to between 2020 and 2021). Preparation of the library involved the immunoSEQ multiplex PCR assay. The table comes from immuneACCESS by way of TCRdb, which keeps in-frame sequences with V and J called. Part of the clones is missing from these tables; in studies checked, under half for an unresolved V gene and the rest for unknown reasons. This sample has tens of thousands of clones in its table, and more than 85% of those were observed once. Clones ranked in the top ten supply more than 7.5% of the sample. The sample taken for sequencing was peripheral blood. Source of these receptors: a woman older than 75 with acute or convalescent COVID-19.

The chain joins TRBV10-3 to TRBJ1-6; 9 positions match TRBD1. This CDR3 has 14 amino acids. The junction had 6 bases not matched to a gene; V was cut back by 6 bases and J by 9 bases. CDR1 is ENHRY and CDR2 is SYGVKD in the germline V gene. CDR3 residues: CAISAGQGGSPLHF. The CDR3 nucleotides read TGTGCCATCAGCGCGGGACAGGGTGGTTCACCCCTCCACTTT.

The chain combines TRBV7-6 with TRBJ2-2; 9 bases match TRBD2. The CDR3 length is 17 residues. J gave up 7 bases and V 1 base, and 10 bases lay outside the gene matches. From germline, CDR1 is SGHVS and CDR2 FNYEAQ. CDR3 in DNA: TGTGCCAGCAGCTTAGAAACGGCGGGAGGGCAGGTCGGGGAGCTGTTTTTT. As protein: CASSLETAGGQVGELFF.

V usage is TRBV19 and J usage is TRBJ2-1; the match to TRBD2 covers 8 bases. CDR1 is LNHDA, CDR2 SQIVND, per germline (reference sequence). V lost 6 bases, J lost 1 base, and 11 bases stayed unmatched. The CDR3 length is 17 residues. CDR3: CASSPWGLAGSYNEQFF. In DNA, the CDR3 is TGTGCCAGTAGCCCCTGGGGGTTAGCGGGATCCTACAATGAGCAGTTCTTC.

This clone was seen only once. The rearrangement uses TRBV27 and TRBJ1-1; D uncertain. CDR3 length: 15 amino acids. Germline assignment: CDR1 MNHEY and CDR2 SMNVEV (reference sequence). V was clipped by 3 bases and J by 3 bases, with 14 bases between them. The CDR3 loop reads CASSFSVSQDTEAFF. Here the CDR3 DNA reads TGTGCCAGCAGTTTCTCAGTTTCCCAGGACACTGAAGCTTTCTTT.

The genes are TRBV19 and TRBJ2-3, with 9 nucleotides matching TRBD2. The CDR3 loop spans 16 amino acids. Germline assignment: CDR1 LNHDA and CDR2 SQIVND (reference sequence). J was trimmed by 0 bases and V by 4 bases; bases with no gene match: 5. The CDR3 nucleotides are TGTGCCAGTAGTAGGCGGGAGGGTAGAAGCACAGATACGCAGTATTTT. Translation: CASSRREGRSTDTQYF.

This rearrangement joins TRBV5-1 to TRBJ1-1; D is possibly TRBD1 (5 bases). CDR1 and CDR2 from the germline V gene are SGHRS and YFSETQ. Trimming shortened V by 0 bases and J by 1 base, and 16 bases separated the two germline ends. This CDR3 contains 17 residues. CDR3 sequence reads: CASSLVPRGTGNTEAFF. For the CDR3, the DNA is TGCGCCAGCAGCTTGGTCCCTAGGGGCACAGGGAACACTGAAGCTTTCTTT.

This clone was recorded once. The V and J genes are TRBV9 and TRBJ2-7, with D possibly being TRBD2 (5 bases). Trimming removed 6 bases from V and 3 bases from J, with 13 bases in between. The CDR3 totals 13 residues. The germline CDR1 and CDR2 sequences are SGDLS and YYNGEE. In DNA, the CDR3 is TGTGCCAGCAATCAAATCGGGGTCTACGAGCAGTACTTC. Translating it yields CASNQIGVYEQYF.

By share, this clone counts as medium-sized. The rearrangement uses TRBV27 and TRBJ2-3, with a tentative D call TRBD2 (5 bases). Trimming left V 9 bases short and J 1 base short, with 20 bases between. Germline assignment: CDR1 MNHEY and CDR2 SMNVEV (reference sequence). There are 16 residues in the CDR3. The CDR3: CASSVLGPAGTDTQYF. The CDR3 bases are TGTGCCAGTTCCGTACTAGGGCCAGCCGGCACAGATACGCAGTATTTT.

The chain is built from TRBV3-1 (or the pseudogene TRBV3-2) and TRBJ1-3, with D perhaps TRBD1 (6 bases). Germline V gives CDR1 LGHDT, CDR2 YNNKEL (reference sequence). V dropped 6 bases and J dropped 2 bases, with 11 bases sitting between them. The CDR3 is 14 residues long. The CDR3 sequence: CASREQGAGNTIYF. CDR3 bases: TGTGCCAGCAGAGAACAGGGTGCTGGAAACACCATATATTTT.

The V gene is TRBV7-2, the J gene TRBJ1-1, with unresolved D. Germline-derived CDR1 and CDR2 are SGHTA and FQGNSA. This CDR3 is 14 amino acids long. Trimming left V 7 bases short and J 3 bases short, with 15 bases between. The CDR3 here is CASTERPGDTEAFF. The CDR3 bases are TGTGCCAGCACAGAAAGGCCAGGTGACACTGAAGCTTTCTTT. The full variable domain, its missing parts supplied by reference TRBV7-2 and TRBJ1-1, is GAGVSQSPSNKVTEKGKDVELRCDPISGHTALYWYRQSLGQGLEFLIYFQGNSAPDKSGLPSDRFSAERTGGSVSTLTIQRTQQEDSAVYLCASTERPGDTEAFFGQGTRLTVV.

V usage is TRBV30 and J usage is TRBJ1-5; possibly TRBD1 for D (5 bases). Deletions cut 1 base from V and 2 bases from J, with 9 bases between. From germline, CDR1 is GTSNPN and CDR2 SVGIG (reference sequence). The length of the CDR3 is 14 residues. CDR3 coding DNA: TGTGCCTGGAGTGAAGGGGTCGGCAATCAGCCCCAGCATTTT. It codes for CAWSEGVGNQPQHF.

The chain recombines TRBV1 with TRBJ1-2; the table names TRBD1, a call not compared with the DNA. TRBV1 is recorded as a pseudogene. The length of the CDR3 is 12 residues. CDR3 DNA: TGCACCAGGGGACAGCACGACTATGGCTACACCTTC. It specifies CTRGQHDYGYTF.

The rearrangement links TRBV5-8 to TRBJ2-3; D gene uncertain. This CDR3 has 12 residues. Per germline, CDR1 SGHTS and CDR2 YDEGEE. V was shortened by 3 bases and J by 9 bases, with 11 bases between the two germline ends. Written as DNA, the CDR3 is TGTGCCAGCAGCTCCCCTTTGGCCACGCAGTATTTT. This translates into CASSSPLATQYF. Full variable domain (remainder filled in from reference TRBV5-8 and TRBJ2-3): EAGVTQSPTHLIKTRGQQATLRCSPISGHTSVYWYQQALGLGLQFLLWYDEGEERNRGNFPPRFSGRQFPNYSSELNVNALELEDSALYLCASSSPLATQYFGPGTRLTVL.

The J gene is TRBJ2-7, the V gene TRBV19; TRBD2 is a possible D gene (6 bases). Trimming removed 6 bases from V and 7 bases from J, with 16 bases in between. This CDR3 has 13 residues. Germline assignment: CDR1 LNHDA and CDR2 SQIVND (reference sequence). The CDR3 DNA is TGTGCCAGTAGCGGGGGAGGTCGAGGAGAGCAGTACTTC. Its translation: CASSGGGRGEQYF.

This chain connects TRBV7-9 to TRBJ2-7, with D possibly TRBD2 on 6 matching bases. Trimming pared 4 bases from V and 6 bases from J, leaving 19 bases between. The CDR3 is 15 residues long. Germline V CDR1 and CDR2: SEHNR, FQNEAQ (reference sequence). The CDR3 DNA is TGTGCCAGCAGCTCCTCCGGGACTCGCGGCTCCGAGCAGTACTTC. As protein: CASSSSGTRGSEQYF.

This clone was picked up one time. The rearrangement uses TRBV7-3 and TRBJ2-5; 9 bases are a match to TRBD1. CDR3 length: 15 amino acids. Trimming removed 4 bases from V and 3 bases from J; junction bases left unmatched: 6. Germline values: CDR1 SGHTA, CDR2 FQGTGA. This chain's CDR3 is CASSSQTGGEETQYF. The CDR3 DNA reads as TGTGCCAGCAGCTCACAGACAGGGGGGGAAGAGACCCAGTACTTC.

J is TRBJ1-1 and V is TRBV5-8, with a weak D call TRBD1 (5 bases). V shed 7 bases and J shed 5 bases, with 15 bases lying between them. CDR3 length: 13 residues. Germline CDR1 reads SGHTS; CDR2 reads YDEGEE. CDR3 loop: CASLRVVGTEAFF. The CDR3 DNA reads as TGTGCCAGCCTCAGGGTCGTAGGAACTGAAGCTTTCTTT.

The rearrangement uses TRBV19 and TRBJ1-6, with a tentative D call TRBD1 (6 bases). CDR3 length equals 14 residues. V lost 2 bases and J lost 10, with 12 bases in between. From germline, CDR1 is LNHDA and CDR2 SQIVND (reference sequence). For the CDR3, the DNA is TGTGCCAGTAGTATATATACAAGGGGGTCACCCCTCCACTTT. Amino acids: CASSIYTRGSPLHF.

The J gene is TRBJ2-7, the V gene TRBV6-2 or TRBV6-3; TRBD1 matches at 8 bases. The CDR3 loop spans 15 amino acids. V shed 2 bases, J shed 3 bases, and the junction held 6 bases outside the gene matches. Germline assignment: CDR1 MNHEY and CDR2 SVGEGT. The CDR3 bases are TGTGCCAGCAGTTACGGACAGGGAAGTTTCTACGAGCAGTACTTC. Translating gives CASSYGQGSFYEQYF.